The 29 T cell receptor beta chains below come from one sample, sequenced in a study of cytomegalovirus exposure and HLA in healthy donors. The PCR had 60 Vbeta and 13 Jbeta primers. Clones were sequenced by immunoSEQ multiplex PCR, and TCRdb holds only the in-frame ones, with some missing. This sample yields around 190,000 clones, of which roughly four fifths are seen a single time; 3% to 4% belongs to the top ten. Sequenced sample: PBMCs. The receptors were gathered from a woman in her 30s in good health and CMV-seropositive.

This chain uses TRBV5-5 with TRBJ2-1; D is possibly TRBD1 (6 bases). The CDR3 loop spans 12 amino acids. V shed 4 bases and J shed 9 bases, with 11 bases lying between them. The germline V gene has CDR1 SGHKS and CDR2 YYEKEE (reference sequence). DNA of the CDR3: TGTGCCAGCAGCCCACAGGGATCTGAGCAGTTCTTC. It translates to CASSPQGSEQFF.

The chain recombines TRBV5-6 with TRBJ2-4, with 9 nucleotides matching TRBD2. CDR1 is SGHDT and CDR2 is YYEEEE in the germline V gene. This CDR3 has 15 residues. V lost 4 bases to trimming and J lost 3 bases; unmatched junction nucleotides: 5. CDR3 nucleotides: TGTGCCAGCAGCGTAGCGGGAGCTGTCAAAAACATTCAGTACTTC. It yields the protein CASSVAGAVKNIQYF.

The CDR3 nucleotides are TGCAGCTCCAGGGGTTTTGAGACCCAGTACTTC. Its protein is CSSRGFETQYF. This sequence joins TRBV20-1 and TRBJ2-5, with D possibly being TRBD1 (6 bases). Looked up from germline, CDR1 is DFQATT and CDR2 is SNEGSKA (reference sequence). The CDR3 contains 11 residues.

The chain carries TRBV4-2 and TRBJ1-2; D is ambiguous. Trimming left V 4 bases short and J 8 bases short, with 14 bases between. This CDR3 region has 13 residues. Germline V gives CDR1 LGHNA, CDR2 YNFKEQ. The DNA for the CDR3 is TGTGCCAGCAGCCCGGCGGGCGTAGGAGGCTACACCTTC. Translated: CASSPAGVGGYTF.

The chain carries TRBV20-1 and TRBJ1-2, with 8 bases lining up with TRBD1. V was pared by 3 bases and J by 14 bases, with 5 bases of the junction left unmatched. CDR1 is DFQATT, CDR2 SNEGSKA, per germline (reference sequence). This CDR3 has 10 residues. The CDR3: CSASRGPDTF. The DNA of the CDR3 is TGCAGTGCTAGCAGGGGGCCGGATACCTTC.

This clone was detected once. This chain links TRBV7-6 with TRBJ1-4; no clear D. CDR1 SGHVS and CDR2 FNYEAQ come from the germline V gene. Between the trimmed V and J ends, which lost 1 base and 0 bases, there was a span of 12 bases. The CDR3 is made up of 17 amino acids. CDR3 DNA: TGTGCCAGCAGCTTAGGAGTTCTAAGTGCAACTAATGAAAAACTGTTTTTT. Residues: CASSLGVLSATNEKLFF.

This chain connects TRBV5-6 to TRBJ2-6, with a possible D match to TRBD1 (6 bases). The CDR3 length is 18 residues. CDR1 is SGHDT, CDR2 YYEEEE, per germline. The germline V and J ends were trimmed by 1 base and 0 bases, with 14 bases remaining between them. CDR3 amino acids: CASSLISGAFSGANVLTF. As DNA, the CDR3 is TGTGCCAGCAGCTTGATCTCAGGGGCCTTCTCTGGGGCCAACGTCCTGACTTTC.

The CDR3 protein is CASRPSAGYNEQFF. The CDR3 DNA is TGTGCCAGCAGGCCGTCTGCGGGTTACAATGAGCAGTTCTTC. The J gene is TRBJ2-1, the V gene TRBV27; a possible D gene is TRBD2 (5 bases). This CDR3 comprises 14 residues. Per germline, CDR1 MNHEY and CDR2 SMNVEV (reference sequence). Trimming left V 6 bases short and J 4 bases short, with 13 bases between.

This chain connects TRBV5-1 to TRBJ2-5; 9 nucleotides align to TRBD1. CDR3 length equals 13 residues. The germline gives CDR1 SGHRS, CDR2 YFSETQ. The V and J ends lost 5 bases and 5 bases, in that order; junction bases with no gene match: 4. CDR3 protein: CASRLTGGETQYF. DNA for the CDR3: TGCGCCAGCAGGCTTACAGGGGGCGAGACCCAGTACTTC.

This clone came up once. The rearrangement links TRBV5-6 to TRBJ2-5, with 7 bases identical to TRBD1. The germline V gene encodes CDR1 SGHDT and CDR2 YYEEEE. This CDR3 is built from 15 residues. With V trimmed by 3 bases and J by 5 bases, 10 bases remained unmatched. CDR3 nucleotides: TGTGCCAGCAGCTGGGTGACAGGGAATCATGAGACCCAGTACTTC. It yields the protein CASSWVTGNHETQYF. The full variable domain, its missing parts supplied by reference TRBV5-6 and TRBJ2-5, is DAGVTQSPTHLIKTRGQQVTLRCSPKSGHDTVSWYQQALGQGPQFIFQYYEEEERQRGNFPDRFSGHQFPNYSSELNVNALLLGDSALYLCASSWVTGNHETQYFGPGTRLLVL.

The chain joins TRBV5-6 to TRBJ2-7; 10 bases fit TRBD2. This CDR3 comprises 16 residues. V lost 0 bases and J lost 4; bases outside the gene matches: 7. Germline lookup yields CDR1 SGHDT and CDR2 YYEEEE. This CDR3 reads CASSLGLAGVLYEQYF. As DNA, the CDR3 is TGTGCCAGCAGCTTGGGGCTAGCGGGAGTCTTGTACGAGCAGTACTTC.

This clone has just a few counts. The chain has TRBV7-2 and TRBJ2-1; 10 bases map to TRBD2. V was clipped by 7 bases and J by 10 bases; unmatched bases: 13. Germline-derived CDR1 and CDR2 are SGHTA and FQGNSA. This CDR3 spans 15 amino acids. The CDR3 nucleotides are TGTGCCAGCACTGCCCTAGCGGGAGCCGGTCAGGAGCAGTTCTTC. It encodes CASTALAGAGQEQFF. The full variable domain, its missing parts supplied by reference TRBV7-2 and TRBJ2-1, is GAGVSQSPSNKVTEKGKDVELRCDPISGHTALYWYRQSLGQGLEFLIYFQGNSAPDKSGLPSDRFSAERTGGSVSTLTIQRTQQEDSAVYLCASTALAGAGQEQFFGPGTRLTVL.

This clone has a single count. The chain links TRBV6-1 to TRBJ1-4; 9 bases are shared with TRBD1. The CDR3 length is 15 residues. The ends lost 7 bases at V and 8 bases at J; junction bases unmatched: 11. Germline V gene sequence: CDR1 MNHNS, CDR2 SASEGT. The CDR3 DNA reads as TGTGCCAGCACCTCCAACAGGGGGCTGGGGGAAAAACTGTTTTTT. This sequence encodes CASTSNRGLGEKLFF.

The chain couples TRBV7-9 to TRBJ2-7; no reliable D call. V was cut by 1 base and J by 3 bases, with 7 bases left in between. CDR3 length: 13 amino acids. Per the germline V gene, CDR1 is SEHNR and CDR2 is FQNEAQ (reference sequence). DNA for the CDR3: TGTGCCAGCAGCTTAGTCGGTTTCTACGAGCAGTACTTC. It encodes CASSLVGFYEQYF. The complete variable domain, with remaining parts taken from reference TRBV7-9 and TRBJ2-7, reads DTGVSQNPRHKITKRGQNVTFRCDPISEHNRLYWYRQTLGQGPEFLTYFQNEAQLEKSRLLSDRFSAERPKGSFSTLEIQRTEQGDSAMYLCASSLVGFYEQYFGPGTRLTVT.

This clone has more than one count but fewer than ten. This chain links TRBV5-4 with TRBJ2-5; 9 bases match TRBD2. The CDR3 runs 18 residues. Germline V gives CDR1 SGHNT, CDR2 YYREEE (reference sequence). With 2 bases clipped from V and 5 bases from J, the junction kept 16 bases outside the gene matches. In DNA form, the CDR3 reads TGTGCCAGCAGCTTAACGGGAGAAGCGGGGGGTCTCCGGGAGACCCAGTACTTC. Its protein is CASSLTGEAGGLRETQYF.

The V and J genes are TRBV28 and TRBJ2-7; 9 nucleotides line up with TRBD2. Germline lookup yields CDR1 MDHEN and CDR2 SYDVKM. Germline trimming cut 6 bases from V and 4 bases from J; bases unmatched to any gene: 10. The CDR3 consists of 15 residues. CDR3: CASSRSSGRDYEQYF. The CDR3 nucleotides read TGTGCCAGCAGCAGAAGTAGCGGGAGAGATTACGAGCAGTACTTC. Looking up the rest from reference TRBV28 and TRBJ2-7 gives the full variable domain: DVKVTQSSRYLVKRTGEKVFLECVQDMDHENMFWYRQDPGLGLRLIYFSYDVKMKEKGDIPEGYSVSREKKERFSLILESASTNQTSMYLCASSRSSGRDYEQYFGPGTRLTVT.

This chain connects TRBV11-3 to TRBJ1-1; 7 nucleotides align to TRBD1. V shed 4 bases and J 4 bases; nucleotides not matched to a gene: 3. CDR1 and CDR2 (germline): SGHNT, YENEEA. This CDR3 has 13 residues. In DNA form, the CDR3 reads TGTGCCAGCAGCTACTCAGGGGGCACTGAAGCTTTCTTT. Encoded protein: CASSYSGGTEAFF.

This clone was picked up a small number of times. This chain links TRBV6-1 with TRBJ2-3; possible D gene TRBD2, 6 bases. V was trimmed by 9 bases and J by 4 bases, leaving 17 bases between them. CDR3 size: 14 residues. The germline CDR1 and CDR2 sequences are MNHNS and SASEGT. CDR3 sequence: CASKPGVGADTQYF. In DNA, the CDR3 is TGTGCCAGTAAACCGGGAGTTGGCGCAGATACGCAGTATTTT.

The rearrangement joins TRBV27 to TRBJ2-5; the match to TRBD1 covers 9 bases. The DNA end is more similar to TRBJ2-7, so the J call may be wrong. CDR1 MNHEY and CDR2 SMNVEV come from the germline V gene (reference sequence). The CDR3 has 15 amino acids. Here the CDR3 reads CASSEGGTGLYEQYF. For the CDR3, the DNA is TGTGCCAGCAGTGAGGGGGGGACAGGGTTATACGAGCAGTACTTC.

The V call is TRBV6-4, the J call TRBJ2-3; 8 nucleotides align to TRBD2. V was clipped by 2 bases and J by 0 bases; unmatched bases: 4. CDR1 and CDR2 (germline): MRHNA, SNTAGT. This CDR3 has 16 amino acids. The CDR3 DNA sequence: TGTGCCAGCAGTGACCTAGCGGGTACTAGCACAGATACGCAGTATTTT. It codes for CASSDLAGTSTDTQYF.

This chain links TRBV6-1 with TRBJ2-3; TRBD2 aligns across 11 bases. This CDR3 has 15 residues. The ends lost 3 bases at V and 1 base at J; junction bases unmatched: 0. CDR1 is MNHNS, CDR2 SASEGT, per germline. The CDR3 DNA reads TGTGCCAGCAGTGAGGGACTAGCGGGCACAGATACGCAGTATTTT. Translation: CASSEGLAGTDTQYF.

This clone was counted a single time. The rearrangement uses TRBV27 and TRBJ2-1, with TRBD2 identical over 12 bases. The germline V gene encodes CDR1 MNHEY and CDR2 SMNVEV (reference sequence). This CDR3 comprises 16 residues. V dropped 2 bases and J dropped 4; count of bases not matched to a gene: 3. The CDR3 DNA reads TGTGCCAGCAGTTTAATTGGGACTAGCGGGTACAATGAGCAGTTCTTC. As protein: CASSLIGTSGYNEQFF.

The chain has TRBV5-6 and TRBJ2-7; D might be TRBD2 (5 bases). Trimming cost V 6 bases and J 5 bases, with 18 bases left between them. Looked up from germline, CDR1 is SGHDT and CDR2 is YYEEEE. This CDR3 spans 14 amino acids. CDR3 coding DNA: TGTGCCAGCACATCTACAGAGGGCGAGAACGAGCAGTACTTC. It specifies CASTSTEGENEQYF.

The chain combines TRBV7-9 with TRBJ2-1; a possible D gene is TRBD2 (5 bases). This CDR3 contains 15 residues. Looked up from germline, CDR1 is SEHNR and CDR2 is FQNEAQ (reference sequence). Trimming removed 0 bases from V and 3 bases from J, with 9 bases in between. The CDR3 loop is CASSLAQRSYNEQFF. The CDR3 nucleotides are TGTGCCAGCAGCTTAGCCCAGCGGAGCTACAATGAGCAGTTCTTC.

This CDR3 reads CASSIYAGFLNTEAFF. The CDR3 coding sequence is TGTGCCAGTAGTATTTATGCAGGGTTTTTGAACACTGAAGCTTTCTTT. J is TRBJ1-1 and V is TRBV19; possibly TRBD1 for D (5 bases). The CDR3 has 16 amino acids. V was clipped by 3 bases and J by 0 bases, with 14 bases between them. Germline values: CDR1 LNHDA, CDR2 SQIVND (reference sequence).

V and J are TRBV5-4 and TRBJ2-1, with 8 positions matching TRBD2. The CDR3 length is 16 residues. Losses at the gene ends were 0 bases for V and 1 base for J; bases not matched to a gene: 3. Germline CDR1 reads SGHNT; CDR2 reads YYREEE (reference sequence). CDR3 nucleotides: TGTGCCAGCAGCTTGGACCCGGGAGGGTCCTACAATGAGCAGTTCTTC. Amino acids: CASSLDPGGSYNEQFF.

V usage is TRBV11-2 and J usage is TRBJ2-7, with 8 bases fitting TRBD1. The CDR3 extends over 15 amino acids. CDR1 is SGHAT, CDR2 FQNNGV, per germline. After removal of 4 bases from V and 7 bases from J, the junction contained 12 bases not matched to a gene. CDR3 protein: CASSSGQGAPEEQYF. CDR3 DNA: TGTGCCAGCAGCTCCGGACAGGGTGCGCCGGAGGAGCAGTACTTC.

The chain employs TRBV2 and TRBJ2-5; D is ambiguous. The CDR3 is 12 residues long. The germline CDR1 and CDR2 sequences are SNHLY and FYNNEI. CDR3 bases: TGTGCAATCTATGGGCTGGGAGAGACCCAGTACTTC. Translating gives CAIYGLGETQYF.

The J gene is TRBJ2-1, the V gene TRBV2, with 8 positions matching TRBD2. After removal of 5 bases from V and 5 bases from J, the junction contained 14 bases not matched to a gene. CDR1 is SNHLY, CDR2 FYNNEI, per germline. This CDR3 comprises 17 residues. The CDR3 nucleotides read TGTGCCAGCAGTACAATTCTAAGCGGGAGAAGCGACAATGAGCAGTTCTTC. Protein product: CASSTILSGRSDNEQFF. The full variable domain, its missing parts supplied by reference TRBV2 and TRBJ2-1, is EPEVTQTPSHQVTQMGQEVILRCVPISNHLYFYWYRQILGQKVEFLVSFYNNEISEKSEIFDDQFSVERPDGSNFTLKIRSTKLEDSAMYFCASSTILSGRSDNEQFFGPGTRLTVL.